This T cell receptor (beta chain) originates from a study of response to subunit inactivated influenza vaccine (dated by TCRdb to the late 2010s). About the investigation overall: Deep quantitative profiling of the T cell receptor repertoire was used in the study to follow responses to a trivalent subunit inactivated influenza vaccine.

Libraries were constructed by RT-PCR. Sequencer: Illumina HiSeq 2500. TCRdb reprocessing: public reads trimmed at Q25 with fastp, clones called with MiXCR, in-frame beta chains kept. Here each entry gathers all rows of one CDR3 protein and keeps the most common genes and DNA. This sample has around 480,000 distinct CDR3 sequences in its table, and about 10% of those were observed once. Roughly 12% of the sample is held by the ten biggest clonotypes. This clonotype occurred many times. The specificity of this receptor is unknown. The sample holds no much larger clone one base away, and base qualities are not on file. This specimen's time point label, per the study, means: more than 35 days after influenza vaccine administration. Points the paper makes about the study in general: According to the authors, only a limited number of new T cells may be recruited by each seasonal influenza vaccination.

The CDR3 numbers 15 residues from cysteine through phenylalanine. The kept DNA is CDR3 alone, 45 bases in frame from the first base. V and J lose 0 bases and 4 bases, and a span of 8 bases separates them. CDR1 and CDR2 are drawn from the germline V gene: SGHRS, YFSETQ. This sequence uses TRBV5-1 and TRBJ2-6; tentative D gene TRBD2, with 5 bases matching. The receptor was isolated from a man over 45 who received an inactivated influenza vaccine. Donor details come from another sample of the same person, matched by shared clones. Here the sequenced sample was PBMCs from blood, taken about 40 days after vaccination. CDR3 protein: CASSLVGVGANVLTF. The DNA sequence follows: TGCGCCAGCAGCTTGGTCGGGGTCGGGGCCAACGTCCTGACTTTC. Here the CDR3 is joined to the reference TRBV5-1 and TRBJ2-6 genes, and the full variable domain is: KAGVTQTPRYLIKTRGQQVTLSCSPISGHRSVSWYQQTPGQGLQFLFEYFSETQRNKGNFPGRFSGRQFSNSRSEMNVSTLELGDSALYLCASSLVGVGANVLTFGAGSRLTVL.